This T cell receptor beta chain is from a study of a mutant IDH1 vaccine in newly diagnosed glioma. Overall study results and limits: Patients showed vaccine-induced immune responses at a rate of more than 80%.

In regard to this clone: The target antigen is unknown.

The CDR3 loop spans 18 amino acids. Germline CDR1 is SGHRS and CDR2 is YFSETQ. The V and J ends lost 4 bases and 3 bases, in that order; junction bases with no gene match: 11. Clones were sequenced by immunoSEQ multiplex PCR, and TCRdb holds only the in-frame ones, with some missing. There are roughly 52,000 clones in the sample; about four fifths occur only once, and 5% to 8% lies in the top ten. Documented time point: week 23, last vaccination. With topical imiquimod, each dose of the vaccine consisted of 300 ug of mutant IDH1 20-mer peptide. The donors' diagnosis was new WHO grade 3 or 4 astrocytoma that was IDH1-mutant and ATRX-lost.

The origin of this receptor is a man aged 35 to 55 with glioma. The input for sequencing was PBMCs, taken from a glioma patient whose treatment included an IDH1 peptide vaccine. The chain recombines TRBV5-1 with TRBJ2-5; 14 bases are a match to TRBD2. CDR3 sequence reads: CASSLLTPGLAGEETQYF. For the CDR3, the DNA is TGCGCCAGCAGCCTCTTGACGCCGGGACTAGCGGGGGAAGAGACCCAGTACTTC.